What follows are 2 T cell receptor beta chains derived from one specimen sequenced in a study of shared clonotypes between healthy human individuals (dated by TCRdb to 2018 to 2020). Library creation used the immunoSEQ multiplex PCR assay. The immuneACCESS repertoire file appears here via TCRdb, limited to in-frame rearrangements. These files lack a portion of the clones; in checked studies, under half of the deficit traces to unresolved V genes, and the cause of the others is not known. The sample table records 2 million to 2.5 million clones; 95% of these occur just once. Roughly 0.13% of the sample goes to the ten largest clones. The sequenced material came from naive CD4+ T cells sorted from blood. Reading the label with the study, this specimen's cell subset or site is: CD45RA+ positively selected. The receptors here all came from a man between 18 and 35 years old in good health.

The CDR3 loop is CASSSGGTSSYNEQFF. The CDR3 DNA is TGTGCCAGCAGCTCAGGGGGGACGAGCTCCTACAATGAGCAGTTCTTC. The chain carries TRBV27 and TRBJ2-1; perhaps TRBD1 as D (7 bases). CDR3 length: 16 amino acids. Germline CDR1 and CDR2: MNHEY and SMNVEV (reference sequence). Trimming removed 6 bases from V and 0 bases from J, with 15 bases in between.

DNA for the CDR3: TGTGCCAGATGGGGGACAACTAATGAAAAACTGTTTTTT. It codes for CARWGTTNEKLFF. This chain links TRBV9 with TRBJ1-4; D perhaps matches TRBD1 (5 bases). Germline V gene data show CDR1 as SGDLS and CDR2 as YYNGEE. CDR3 length: 13 residues. V was clipped by 8 bases and J by 0 bases, with 8 bases between them. The complete variable domain, with remaining parts taken from reference TRBV9 and TRBJ1-4, reads DSGVTQTPKHLITATGQRVTLRCSPRSGDLSVYWYQQSLDQGLQFLIQYYNGEERAKGNILERFSAQQFPDLHSELNLSSLELGDSALYFCARWGTTNEKLFFGSGTQLSVL.